This T cell receptor beta chain was profiled in a study of T-cell memory formation after mild COVID-19 listed by TCRdb under 2021. General notes on the study: TCR sequence clusters from the two donors were largely donor specific. In two donors, T-cell clones that expanded and contracted after mild COVID-19 were tracked by sequencing TCRalpha and TCRbeta repertoires over time. The cohort comprised two young, previously healthy adult volunteers, one female and one male.

Details on this clonotype: It has no known antigen specificity. Base qualities are not recorded, but no much larger clone differs from it by a single base.

TCRdb records Illumina NovaSeq 6000 as the sequencer. TCRalpha and TCRbeta cDNA libraries were built by 5'RACE with constant-segment primers, adding sample barcodes and unique molecular identifiers. Trizol reagent was used to extract RNA from every sample. Library amplification was performed in two PCR steps, and a second sample barcode and Illumina TruSeq adapters were introduced in the second step. The libraries were sequenced on an Illumina NovaSeq using 2 x 150 bp paired-end reads. The source study handled its data this way. The reads were demultiplexed and collapsed into UMI-guided consensus sequences using migec v1.2.7. With mixcr v2.1.11, UMI consensuses were aligned to TRA and TRB V and J templates and assembled into clonotypes. Clonotypes were classified as expanded or contracted when called significant by both edgeR and NoisET, with noise models trained on biological replicates. For edgeR calls, a false discovery rate-adjusted p below 0.01 and a log2 fold-change threshold of 1 were applied. As an exploratory analysis of dynamics, max-normalized trajectories of the 1000 most abundant clonotypes were examined by PCA with hierarchical clustering. Separately sequenced CD4+ and CD8+ repertoires were used to assign the CD4 or CD8 phenotype of responding clones. TCRdb applied fastp at Q25 and MiXCR to the public reads, then kept only in-frame beta chains. One record per CDR3 amino acid sequence lists the most common genes and DNA. The V and J calls follow TCRdb's processing rather than the paper's. Across this sample there are hundreds of thousands of distinct CDR3 sequences, with roughly 22% seen only once. Around 9.2% of the sample is in the top ten clones.

Ficoll-Paque density gradient centrifugation was the method used to isolate PBMCs. Results and caveats for the whole study, not just this receptor: Only a couple of mild cases were covered in the study, and larger cohorts including severe cases with pre-infection samples were considered necessary. Balanced CD4/CD8 phenotypes were observed for clones contracting from day 15 to 85, whereas a bias towards CD4+ was observed for a second wave of clones expanding from day 15 to 37. Contracting CD4+ clones appeared mostly in the CM and EM memory subsets, whereas CD8+ clones were enriched in EMRA. Some responding clones were detected in pre-infection memory, suggesting pre-existing cross-reactive memory T cells joined the SARS-CoV-2 response. Whether the second-wave clones peaking on day 37 were SARS-CoV-2 specific was not confirmed.

This clonotype originated in an adult woman who had mild COVID-19 (a few samples of this study predate the infection). The sample titles of this study are shuffled in the database, so cell type and time point are left out; the donor was told from shared clones. Sequencing used PBMCs or a T cell subset sorted from them (not recorded which).

The CDR3 in this case is CASSVGPASGGYEQYF. The nucleotide sequence is given as TGTGCCAGCAGCGTAGGCCCGGCCAGCGGGGGGTACGAGCAGTACTTC. Recombination connected TRBV9 to TRBJ2-7, with 9 central nucleotides matching TRBD2. V trim: 0 bases; J trim: 4 bases; unmatched bases: 8. The germline V gene supplies CDR1 SGDLS and CDR2 YYNGEE. The CDR3 runs 16 residues from the cysteine to the phenylalanine. Solely the CDR3 DNA is kept, with 48 bases framed from the first base.